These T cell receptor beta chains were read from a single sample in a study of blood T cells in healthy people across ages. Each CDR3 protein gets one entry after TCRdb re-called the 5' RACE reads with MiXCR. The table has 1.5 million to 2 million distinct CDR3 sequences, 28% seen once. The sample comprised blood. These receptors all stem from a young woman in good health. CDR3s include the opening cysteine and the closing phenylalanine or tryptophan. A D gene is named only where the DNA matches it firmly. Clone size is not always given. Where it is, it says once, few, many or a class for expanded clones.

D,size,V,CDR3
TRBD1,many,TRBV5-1,CASSLDRVPGANVLTF
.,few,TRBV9,CASSVLERADTQYF
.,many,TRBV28,CASSLQGLGYTF
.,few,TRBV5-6,CASSIPTARWETQYF
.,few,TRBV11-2,CASSLTIYSSTDTQYF
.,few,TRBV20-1,CSALPGVGEETQYF
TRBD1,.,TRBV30,CAWNRGNEQFF
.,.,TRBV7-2,CASSRHRPLAGANVLTF
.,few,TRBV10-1,CASWRDDEQYF
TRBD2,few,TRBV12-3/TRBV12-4,CASSLLAGPTYNEQFF
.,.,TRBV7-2,CASSLLGIEQFF
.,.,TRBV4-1,CASSQLPREYRADQPQHF
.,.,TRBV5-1,CASSLNFRRGQETQYF
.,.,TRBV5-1,CASSLQGWDEQFF
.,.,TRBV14,CASSQDWRGGYTF
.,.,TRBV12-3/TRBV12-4,CASSSLQYSYTF
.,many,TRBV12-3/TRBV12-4,CASSPSGVFTDTQYF
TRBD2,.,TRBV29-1,CSVDTLAGEYNEQFF
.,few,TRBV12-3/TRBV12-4,CASKGRGGNYEQYF
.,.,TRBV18,CASSPPTVAVPQHF
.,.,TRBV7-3,CASSLEKVGGYTF
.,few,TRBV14,CASRHSGGTDTQYF
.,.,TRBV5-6,CASSLVGRRQETQYF
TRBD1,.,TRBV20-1,CSALRGQGTGELFF
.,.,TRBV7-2,CASNPGYGELFF
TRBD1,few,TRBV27,CASSLSTGGLYNEQFF
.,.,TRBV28,CASSLRAGRSTAKNIQYF
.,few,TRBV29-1,CSVVAAAYNEQFF
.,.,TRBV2,CASSQHPNTGELFF
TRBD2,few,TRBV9,CASSVGLAGDGNEQFF
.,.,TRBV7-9,CASSLQSPNYGYTF
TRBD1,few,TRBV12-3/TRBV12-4,CASSSSWDSDNTEAFF
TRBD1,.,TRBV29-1,CSAARDRERYGYTF
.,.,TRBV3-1,CASSQDYPDTQYF
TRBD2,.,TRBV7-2,CASSLSTSGRTNTGELFF
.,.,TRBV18,CASSPGTARTQYF
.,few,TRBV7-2,CASSSLPTDTQYF
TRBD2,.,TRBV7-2,CASSFLPSGGSTDTQYF
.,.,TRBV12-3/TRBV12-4,CATNLRVRTDTQYF
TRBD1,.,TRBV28,CASSSTGEWDTEAFF
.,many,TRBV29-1,CSVRGGIGDEQYF
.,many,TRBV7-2,CASSAPADNPYEQYF
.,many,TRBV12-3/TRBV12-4,CASSSDRFSYEQYF
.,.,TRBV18,CASSRQAEHSPLHF
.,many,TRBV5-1,CASSLDGGRPYEQYF
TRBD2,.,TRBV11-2,CASSLTGTSFTEQFF